This entry features one TCR beta chain sequence. Its target is not known. The data were produced by immunoSEQ multiplex PCR, yet TCRdb's version contains in-frame clones alone and is incomplete. The data hold millions of clones, with 85% to 95% observed a single time. The source of the sample is a study of shared clonotypes between healthy human individuals. General study results and limits: Donors were few, which limited the genetic and exposure-history diversity represented. Generation probabilities of non-shared clonotypes were lower (relative to those shared by all four donors).

The CDR3 is 15 amino acids. Trimming cost V 4 bases and J 8 bases; bases outside gene matches: 9. Germline loops: CDR1 SGDLS, CDR2 YYNGEE. The sequence was obtained from a man aged 18 to 30 in good health. The material sequenced was naive CD4+ T cells sorted from blood. The sample's subset: CD45RA+ positively selected. The chain uses TRBV9 and TRBJ1-4; the match to TRBD1 covers 9 bases. CDR3 sequence (DNA): TGTGCCAGCAGCTTGGGACAGGGAAAGGAGGAAAAACTGTTTTTT. This sequence encodes CASSLGQGKEEKLFF.